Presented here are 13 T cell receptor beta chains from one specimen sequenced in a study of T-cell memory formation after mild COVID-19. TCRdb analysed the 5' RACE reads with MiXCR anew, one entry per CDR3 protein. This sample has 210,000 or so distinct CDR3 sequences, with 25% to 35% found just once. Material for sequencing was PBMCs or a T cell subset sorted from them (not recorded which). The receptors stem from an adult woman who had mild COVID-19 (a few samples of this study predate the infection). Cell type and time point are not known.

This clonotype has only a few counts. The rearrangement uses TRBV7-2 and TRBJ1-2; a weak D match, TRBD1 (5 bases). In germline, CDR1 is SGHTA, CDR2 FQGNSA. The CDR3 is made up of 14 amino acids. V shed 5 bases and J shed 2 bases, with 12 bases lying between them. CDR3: CASSTGPQNYGYTF. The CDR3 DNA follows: TGTGCCAGCAGCACGGGACCCCAGAACTATGGCTACACCTTC.

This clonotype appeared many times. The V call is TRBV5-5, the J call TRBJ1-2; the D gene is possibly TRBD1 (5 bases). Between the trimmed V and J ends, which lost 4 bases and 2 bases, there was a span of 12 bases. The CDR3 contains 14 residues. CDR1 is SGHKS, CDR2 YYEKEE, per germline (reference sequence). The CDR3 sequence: CASSPGLTNYGYTF. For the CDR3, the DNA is TGTGCCAGCAGCCCGGGACTGACGAACTATGGCTACACCTTC. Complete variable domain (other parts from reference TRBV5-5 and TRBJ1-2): DAGVTQSPTHLIKTRGQQVTLRCSPISGHKSVSWYQQVLGQGPQFIFQYYEKEERGRGNFPDRFSARQFPNYSSELNVNALLLGDSALYLCASSPGLTNYGYTFGSGTRLTVV.

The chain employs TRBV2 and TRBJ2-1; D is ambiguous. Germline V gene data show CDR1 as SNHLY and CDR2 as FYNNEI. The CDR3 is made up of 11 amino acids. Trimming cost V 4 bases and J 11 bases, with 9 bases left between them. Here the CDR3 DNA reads TGTGCCAGCAGTGGAGAACAGAAGCAGTTCTTC. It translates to CASSGEQKQFF.

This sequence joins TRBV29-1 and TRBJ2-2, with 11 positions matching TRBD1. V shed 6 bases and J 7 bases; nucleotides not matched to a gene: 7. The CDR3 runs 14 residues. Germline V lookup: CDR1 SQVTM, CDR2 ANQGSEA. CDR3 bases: TGCAGCGTAGGGACCGGGACAGGGGGCGGGGAGCTGTTTTTT. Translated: CSVGTGTGGGELFF.

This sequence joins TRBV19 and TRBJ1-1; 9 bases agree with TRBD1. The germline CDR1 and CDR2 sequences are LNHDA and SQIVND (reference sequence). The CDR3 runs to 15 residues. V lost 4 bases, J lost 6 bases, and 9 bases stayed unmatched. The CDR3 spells CASSTAGTGTAEAFF. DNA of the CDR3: TGTGCCAGTAGTACCGCCGGGACAGGGACGGCTGAAGCTTTCTTT. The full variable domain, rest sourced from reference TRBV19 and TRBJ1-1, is DGGITQSPKYLFRKEGQNVTLSCEQNLNHDAMYWYRQDPGQGLRLIYYSQIVNDFQKGDIAEGYSVSREKKESFPLTVTSAQKNPTAFYLCASSTAGTGTAEAFFGQGTRLTVV.

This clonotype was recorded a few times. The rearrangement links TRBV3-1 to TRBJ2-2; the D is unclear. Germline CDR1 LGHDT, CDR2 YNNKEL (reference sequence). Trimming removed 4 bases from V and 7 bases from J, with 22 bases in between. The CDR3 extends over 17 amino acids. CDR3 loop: CASSPILTQATGGELFF. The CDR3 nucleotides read TGTGCCAGCAGCCCTATACTTACTCAGGCTACCGGCGGGGAGCTGTTTTTT. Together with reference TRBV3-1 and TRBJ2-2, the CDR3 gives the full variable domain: DTAVSQTPKYLVTQMGNDKSIKCEQNLGHDTMYWYKQDSKKFLKIMFSYNNKELIINETVPNRFSPKSPDKAHLNLHINSLELGDSAVYFCASSPILTQATGGELFFGEGSRLTVL.

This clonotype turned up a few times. In DNA form, the CDR3 reads TGTGCCAGCAGTAAGGAGCAGAACACTGAAGCTTTCTTT. Protein sequence: CASSKEQNTEAFF. The genes are TRBV6-1 and TRBJ1-1; the D is unclear. This CDR3 is 13 amino acids long. With 5 bases removed from V and 1 base from J, the gap between germline ends came to 8 bases. The germline gives CDR1 MNHNS, CDR2 SASEGT.

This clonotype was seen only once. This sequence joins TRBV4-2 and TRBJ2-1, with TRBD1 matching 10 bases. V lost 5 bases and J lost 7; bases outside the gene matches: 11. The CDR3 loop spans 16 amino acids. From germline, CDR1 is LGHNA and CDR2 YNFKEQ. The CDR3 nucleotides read TGTGCCAGCAGCTCACAAGAGGGGACAGGGGCGAATGAGCAGTTCTTC. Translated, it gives CASSSQEGTGANEQFF.

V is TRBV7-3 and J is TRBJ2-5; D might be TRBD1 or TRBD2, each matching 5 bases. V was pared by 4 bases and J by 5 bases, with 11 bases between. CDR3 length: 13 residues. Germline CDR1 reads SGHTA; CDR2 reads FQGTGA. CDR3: CASSSPGQETQYF. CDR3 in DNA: TGTGCCAGCAGCTCTCCGGGGCAGGAGACCCAGTACTTC. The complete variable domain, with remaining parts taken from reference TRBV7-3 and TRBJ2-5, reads GAGVSQTPSNKVTEKGKYVELRCDPISGHTALYWYRQSLGQGPEFLIYFQGTGAADDSGLPNDRFFAVRPEGSVSTLKIQRTERGDSAVYLCASSSPGQETQYFGPGTRLLVL.

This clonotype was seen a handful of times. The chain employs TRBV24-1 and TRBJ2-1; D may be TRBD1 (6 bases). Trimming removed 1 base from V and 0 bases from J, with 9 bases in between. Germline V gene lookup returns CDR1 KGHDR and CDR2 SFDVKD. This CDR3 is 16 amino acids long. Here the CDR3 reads CATSDFTGSSYNEQFF. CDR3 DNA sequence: TGTGCCACCAGTGATTTTACAGGGAGCTCCTACAATGAGCAGTTCTTC.

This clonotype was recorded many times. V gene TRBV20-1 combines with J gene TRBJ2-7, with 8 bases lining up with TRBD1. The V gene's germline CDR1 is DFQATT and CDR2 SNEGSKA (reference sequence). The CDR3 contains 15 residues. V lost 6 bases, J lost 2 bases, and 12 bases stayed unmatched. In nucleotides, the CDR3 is TGCAGTGCCCCGACCCTAGGACAGGGCACCTACGAGCAGTACTTC. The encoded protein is CSAPTLGQGTYEQYF.

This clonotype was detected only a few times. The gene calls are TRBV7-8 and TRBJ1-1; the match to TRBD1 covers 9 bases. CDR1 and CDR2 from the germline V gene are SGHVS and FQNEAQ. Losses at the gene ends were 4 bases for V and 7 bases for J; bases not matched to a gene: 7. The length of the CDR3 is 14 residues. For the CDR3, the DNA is TGTGCCAGCAGCTGGGTGGGACAGGGCTATGAAGCTTTCTTT. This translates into CASSWVGQGYEAFF.

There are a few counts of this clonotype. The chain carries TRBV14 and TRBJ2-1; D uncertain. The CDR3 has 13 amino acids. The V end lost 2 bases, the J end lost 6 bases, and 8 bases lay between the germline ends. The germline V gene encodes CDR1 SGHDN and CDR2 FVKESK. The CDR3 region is CASSQLQRNEQFF. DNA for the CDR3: TGTGCCAGCAGCCAATTACAGCGCAATGAGCAGTTCTTC.